The 16 T cell receptor beta chains presented below share a single source sample, sequenced in a study of cytomegalovirus exposure and HLA in healthy donors. Primers: 60 Vbeta forward and 13 Jbeta reverse. The assay was immunoSEQ multiplex PCR, and TCRdb's table has in-frame clones only and misses some. The table for this sample gives approximately 110,000 clones. The sequencing input was PBMCs. The receptor set was obtained from a man younger than 30 in good health and CMV-seronegative.

The genes are TRBV29-1 and TRBJ2-6, with TRBD1 as a possible D gene (5 bases). Trimming took off 0 bases at V and 0 bases at J, with 6 bases between the two ends. The germline V gene encodes CDR1 SQVTM and CDR2 ANQGSEA. This CDR3 contains 15 residues. DNA for the CDR3: TGCAGCGTTGAAGATCAGGGCTCTGGGGCCAACGTCCTGACTTTC. Translating it yields CSVEDQGSGANVLTF.

The chain combines TRBV9 with TRBJ2-2, with 8 positions matching TRBD2. CDR1 SGDLS and CDR2 YYNGEE come from the germline V gene. V shed 0 bases and J 4 bases; nucleotides not matched to a gene: 5. The CDR3 is made up of 16 amino acids. CDR3 residues: CASSVEAGGITGELFF. CDR3 sequence (DNA): TGTGCCAGCAGCGTAGAGGCGGGGGGAATCACCGGGGAGCTGTTTTTT.

The chain joins TRBV11-3 to TRBJ1-1; 7 bases are a match to TRBD1. The CDR3 runs 15 residues. Germline V CDR1 and CDR2: SGHNT, YENEEA. J gave up 3 bases and V 1 base, and 5 bases lay outside the gene matches. The CDR3 nucleotides are TGTGCCAGCAGCTTAGGGGCTCAGGGGGACACTGAAGCTTTCTTT. Encoded protein: CASSLGAQGDTEAFF.

The chain has TRBV19 and TRBJ1-4; 7 nucleotides align to TRBD1. Per the germline V gene, CDR1 is LNHDA and CDR2 is SQIVND (reference sequence). The J segment lost 8 bases and the V segment lost 5 bases, leaving 8 bases of the junction unmatched. This CDR3 has 14 residues. This CDR3 is CASSGGQEYEKLFF. The CDR3 DNA is TGTGCCAGTAGTGGAGGACAGGAATACGAAAAACTGTTTTTT.

This rearrangement joins TRBV19 to TRBJ1-1; D perhaps matches TRBD1 (6 bases). V was cut by 5 bases and J by 5 bases, with 18 bases left in between. The CDR3 is 15 residues long. Germline loops: CDR1 LNHDA, CDR2 SQIVND (reference sequence). CDR3 protein: CASSFGTLRRTEAFF. Here the CDR3 DNA reads TGTGCCAGTAGTTTCGGGACACTAAGGAGGACTGAAGCTTTCTTT.

The chain recombines TRBV28 with TRBJ2-3, with 7 bases fitting TRBD1. The J segment lost 3 bases and the V segment lost 6 bases, leaving 6 bases of the junction unmatched. The CDR3 is made up of 14 amino acids. Germline V gene data show CDR1 as MDHEN and CDR2 as SYDVKM. CDR3 nucleotides: TGTGCCAGCAGGGGGACAGATTGGACAGATACGCAGTATTTT. Its protein is CASRGTDWTDTQYF.

The rearrangement links TRBV12-5 to TRBJ1-1; the match to TRBD1 covers 9 bases. Germline CDR1 LGHNT, CDR2 FRNRAP. The CDR3 contains 18 residues. The V gene end was trimmed by 6 bases and the J gene end by 4 bases; junction bases not matched to a gene: 18. The CDR3 coding sequence is TGTGCTAGTGGCTCCTCCCGGCCGGGACAGGGTGTCTTCACTGAAGCTTTCTTT. Amino acid sequence: CASGSSRPGQGVFTEAFF.

V gene TRBV9 combines with J gene TRBJ1-3; D possibly corresponds to TRBD1 (6 bases). Germline values: CDR1 SGDLS, CDR2 YYNGEE. V gave up 4 bases and J gave up 0 bases, with 14 bases separating them. The CDR3 is 16 amino acids. CDR3 region: CASSRDNRLSGNTIYF. The CDR3 coding sequence is TGTGCCAGCAGCCGGGACAATCGCCTCTCTGGAAACACCATATATTTT.

This sequence joins TRBV6-5 and TRBJ1-1; no reliable D call. This CDR3 has 13 residues. The ends were cut back, 7 bases at V and 0 bases at J, with 9 bases in the middle. Germline V gene lookup returns CDR1 MNHEY and CDR2 SVGAGI. The CDR3: CASTRGMNTEAFF. DNA for the CDR3: TGTGCCAGCACCCGGGGAATGAACACTGAAGCTTTCTTT.

The V and J genes are TRBV6-4 and TRBJ2-7; TRBD1 is a possible D gene (6 bases). Germline V gene lookup returns CDR1 MRHNA and CDR2 SNTAGT. CDR3 size: 18 residues. Deletions cut 2 bases from V and 1 base from J, with 21 bases between. CDR3 DNA: TGTGCCAGCAGTGACGTTACCCCTCGGCAGGGACATTCCTACGAGCAGTACTTC. Translation gives CASSDVTPRQGHSYEQYF.

This sequence joins TRBV6-1 and TRBJ1-3, with D tentatively TRBD1 (5 bases). There are 16 residues in the CDR3. In germline, CDR1 is MNHNS, CDR2 SASEGT. Trimming left V 2 bases short and J 0 bases short, with 11 bases between. The CDR3 region is CASSERQIFSGNTIYF. CDR3 nucleotide sequence: TGTGCCAGCAGTGAACGACAGATATTCTCTGGAAACACCATATATTTT.

The chain couples TRBV19 to TRBJ2-7; TRBD1 agrees at 9 bases. V dropped 4 bases and J dropped 4; count of bases not matched to a gene: 17. Germline assignment: CDR1 LNHDA and CDR2 SQIVND (reference sequence). The CDR3 is made up of 18 amino acids. Written as DNA, the CDR3 is TGTGCCAGTAGTACCGGGACAGGGTTCGGCCTTACGACTTACGAGCAGTACTTC. Its protein product is CASSTGTGFGLTTYEQYF.

The chain uses TRBV27 and TRBJ1-4; no definite D call. The CDR3 has 16 residues. CDR1 and CDR2 (germline): MNHEY, SMNVEV (reference sequence). Trimming stripped 5 bases from V and 6 bases from J, with 19 bases between. CDR3 DNA: TGTGCCAGCAGTCCGGACTGGGAGTTGGCAGATGAAAAACTGTTTTTT. Its protein product is CASSPDWELADEKLFF.

The V and J genes are TRBV15 and TRBJ2-1; 8 nucleotides align to TRBD2. After removal of 1 base from V and 6 bases from J, the junction contained 8 bases not matched to a gene. Germline V CDR1 and CDR2: LNHNV, YYDKDF (reference sequence). This CDR3 has 16 amino acids. The CDR3 sequence: CATSRVTGTSFNEQFF. CDR3 DNA: TGTGCCACCAGCAGAGTTACCGGGACTAGTTTCAATGAGCAGTTCTTC.

The chain recombines TRBV18 with TRBJ2-7; 10 nucleotides match TRBD1. This CDR3 comprises 16 residues. After removal of 3 bases from V and 6 bases from J, the junction contained 11 bases not matched to a gene. CDR1 and CDR2 (germline): KGHSH, LQKENI. The CDR3 sequence is CASSPDPGQGLSEQYF. The CDR3 nucleotides are TGTGCCAGCTCACCTGACCCGGGACAGGGGCTGTCCGAGCAGTACTTC.

This chain connects TRBV6-1 to TRBJ2-1; 10 bases map to TRBD2. CDR3 length: 15 residues. The trim removed 5 bases at V and 8 bases at J, leaving 9 bases unmatched. Looked up from germline, CDR1 is MNHNS and CDR2 is SASEGT. Here the CDR3 DNA reads TGTGCCAGCAGTAATCCGGGACTAGCGCGGGATGAGCAGTTCTTC. It codes for CASSNPGLARDEQFF.